This paragraph reports one T cell receptor beta chain. Germline CDR1 is SGHDT and CDR2 is YYEEEE. The CDR3 is 15 residues long. The ends lost 4 bases at V and 2 bases at J; junction bases unmatched: 7. Clones were read by immunoSEQ multiplex PCR, and TCRdb kept only the in-frame ones, dropping some. The sample records approximately 120,000 clones, more than 80% being singletons. The entry originates in a study of blood T cell repertoires in COVID-19. Study details: From T cells, B-cell-depleted T cells, or PBMCs came the material, which was cDNA or gDNA.

Followed over time, Seattle patients had been enrolled while infection was active. The receptor comes from a woman older than 75 with COVID-19, enrolled during active disease. V gene TRBV5-6 combines with J gene TRBJ1-1; 8 positions agree with TRBD1. The specimen was peripheral blood. Here the CDR3 DNA reads TGTGCCAGCAGCCATTACGGACAGGGAAACACTGAAGCTTTCTTT. Translation: CASSHYGQGNTEAFF.